Shown below are 24 T cell receptor beta chains from a single sample sequenced in a study of blood T cells in healthy people across ages (dated by TCRdb to between 2015 and 2017). The library was produced with 5' RACE. TCRdb shows the sequencer as Illumina HiSeq 2500. A second PCR of roughly 7 to 11 cycles was performed with a sample-barcoded 5' primer and a J-beta primer mix. The public reads were reanalyzed by TCRdb: fastp trimming at Q25, MiXCR alignment, in-frame beta chains only. Here each entry gathers all rows of one CDR3 protein and keeps the most common genes and DNA. Across this sample there are about 840,000 distinct CDR3 sequences, with about 27% seen only once. About 9.4% of the sample is taken by the ten largest. The same sample was also used in a study of T cells of mothers and their children.

Sequencing was performed on blood. The receptors originated from a middle-aged woman in good health.

This clonotype was counted at least ten times. The chain is built from TRBV20-1 and TRBJ2-7; TRBD1 agrees at 7 bases. The CDR3 extends over 15 amino acids. Germline lookup yields CDR1 DFQATT and CDR2 SNEGSKA (reference sequence). The V and J ends lost 2 bases and 0 bases, in that order; junction bases with no gene match: 7. DNA of the CDR3: TGCAGTGCTAGATTGCTAGGGGGCAGCTCCTACGAGCAGTACTTC. The encoded protein is CSARLLGGSSYEQYF.

The chain uses TRBV6-2 or TRBV6-3 and TRBJ1-2, with D maybe TRBD1 (6 bases). Trimming cost V 6 bases and J 2 bases, with 13 bases left between them. The germline CDR1 and CDR2 sequences are MNHEY and SVGEGT. The CDR3 runs 14 residues. The CDR3: CASRDWTVNYGYTF. As DNA, the CDR3 is TGTGCCAGCAGAGACTGGACAGTAAACTATGGCTACACCTTC.

This clonotype has only a few counts. The chain uses TRBV11-2 and TRBJ1-1; TRBD1 is a possible D gene (6 bases). Germline V CDR1 and CDR2: SGHAT, FQNNGV. This CDR3 has 15 residues. Trimming took off 5 bases at V and 5 bases at J, with 18 bases between the two ends. The CDR3: CASSEDGGGRTEAFF. The DNA of the CDR3 is TGTGCCAGCAGCGAGGATGGAGGGGGGAGGACTGAAGCTTTCTTT.

The V and J genes are TRBV7-2 and TRBJ1-1, with 8 bases identical to TRBD1. The V gene's germline CDR1 is SGHTA and CDR2 FQGNSA. Unmatched junction bases numbered 8, after V lost 5 bases and J lost 6 bases. The CDR3 consists of 14 residues. CDR3 residues: CASSPQGAQAEAFF. CDR3 nucleotides: TGTGCCAGCAGCCCTCAGGGGGCGCAAGCTGAAGCTTTCTTT.

This clonotype was detected many times. This sequence joins TRBV12-3 or TRBV12-4 and TRBJ1-5, with 7 bases lining up with TRBD1. J was trimmed by 5 bases and V by 5 bases; bases with no gene match: 3. The CDR3 is 13 residues long. The CDR3 reads CASSRTGDQPQHF. The CDR3, as DNA: TGTGCCAGCAGTCGGACAGGTGATCAGCCCCAGCATTTT.

The chain recombines TRBV12-3 or TRBV12-4 with TRBJ1-2; D gene uncertain. Deletions cut 1 base from V and 2 bases from J, with 8 bases between. The CDR3 runs to 14 residues. CDR3 amino acids: CASSLGRQNYGYTF. DNA of the CDR3: TGTGCCAGCAGTTTAGGGCGGCAGAACTATGGCTACACCTTC.

This clonotype was counted at least ten times. The CDR3 reads CASSVGSTDTQYF. In DNA, the CDR3 is TGTGCCAGCAGTGTAGGCAGCACAGATACGCAGTATTTT. The V and J genes are TRBV2 and TRBJ2-3; D unresolved. Per germline, CDR1 SNHLY and CDR2 FYNNEI. The V end lost 4 bases, the J end lost 0 bases, and 5 bases lay between the germline ends. The CDR3 runs to 13 residues.

This clonotype turned up a few times. This rearrangement joins TRBV20-1 to TRBJ1-5; tentatively, D is TRBD1 (6 bases). Per germline, CDR1 DFQATT and CDR2 SNEGSKA (reference sequence). The CDR3 contains 17 residues. V gave up 3 bases and J gave up 0 bases, with 18 bases separating them. The CDR3 spells CSARKAGATYSNQPQHF. CDR3 DNA sequence: TGCAGTGCTAGGAAGGCAGGGGCGACCTATAGCAATCAGCCCCAGCATTTT.

The chain carries TRBV11-2 and TRBJ2-3; D gene unclear. The CDR3 is made up of 15 amino acids. Germline lookup yields CDR1 SGHAT and CDR2 FQNNGV. Trimming cost V 3 bases and J 0 bases, with 10 bases left between them. CDR3 DNA sequence: TGTGCCAGCAGCTTCCACTGGACCAGCACAGATACGCAGTATTTT. Amino acid sequence: CASSFHWTSTDTQYF.

V gene TRBV28 combines with J gene TRBJ2-7; 11 bases fit TRBD1. This CDR3 has 15 residues. Per the germline V gene, CDR1 is MDHEN and CDR2 is SYDVKM. J gave up 0 bases and V 6 bases, and 4 bases lay outside the gene matches. CDR3 sequence reads: CASRVDRGPSYEQYF. For the CDR3, the DNA is TGTGCCAGCAGGGTGGACAGGGGGCCCTCCTACGAGCAGTACTTC. The complete variable domain, with remaining parts taken from reference TRBV28 and TRBJ2-7, reads DVKVTQSSRYLVKRTGEKVFLECVQDMDHENMFWYRQDPGLGLRLIYFSYDVKMKEKGDIPEGYSVSREKKERFSLILESASTNQTSMYLCASRVDRGPSYEQYFGPGTRLTVT.

V is TRBV7-2 and J is TRBJ1-2, with D possibly being TRBD1 (6 bases). Trimming took 8 bases from V and 4 from J, leaving 17 bases between them. The CDR3 has 14 amino acids. CDR1 and CDR2 (germline): SGHTA, FQGNSA. CDR3 sequence: CASWTGGTSYGYTF. DNA for the CDR3: TGTGCCAGCTGGACGGGGGGCACAAGCTATGGCTACACCTTC.

The sample holds a few counts of this clonotype. Given a much more abundant clone one base away, this may be a read error. The chain links TRBV7-8 to TRBJ1-6; D not certain. The CDR3 is 13 amino acids. CDR1 and CDR2 from the germline V gene are SGHVS and FQNEAQ. As DNA, the CDR3 is TGTGCCGGCAGCCTGGAGCAAAATTCACCCCTCCACTTT. Translation: CAGSLEQNSPLHF.

On this clonotype itself: This clone may be a read error of a much larger clone one base away. The chain uses TRBV12-3 or TRBV12-4 and TRBJ2-4; 8 bases align to TRBD1. There are 12 residues in the CDR3. The V gene end was trimmed by 3 bases and the J gene end by 15 bases; junction bases not matched to a gene: 7. In DNA, the CDR3 is TGTGCCAGCAGTTTCGGGGGACAGGAGCGGTACTTC. Amino acid sequence: CASSFGGQERYF.

A remark on this clonotype: The junction does not match germline at one end; this may be a read error. This sequence joins TRBV30 and TRBJ2-1; D may correspond to TRBD1 or TRBD2 (6 bases each). Germline V gene lookup returns CDR1 GTSNPN and CDR2 SVGIG (reference sequence). The CDR3 contains 13 residues. Written as DNA, the CDR3 is TGCGCCAAGGGGGGCCTAGCCTGCAATGAGCAGTTCTTC. This encodes CAKGGLACNEQFF.

This clonotype has only a few counts. V and J are TRBV2 and TRBJ2-5; D tentatively fits TRBD1 or TRBD2 (5 bases each). Germline CDR1 SNHLY, CDR2 FYNNEI. The CDR3 sequence is 12 residues long. Trimming stripped 8 bases from V and 1 base from J, with 8 bases between. The CDR3 DNA reads as TGTGCCAGCCACGGGGCCCAAGAGACCCAGTACTTC. Encoded protein: CASHGAQETQYF.

This clonotype was seen ten or more times. The CDR3 coding sequence is TGCGCCAGCGCTTCGTACCAACTGGACTACGAGCAGTACTTC. Translating gives CASASYQLDYEQYF. The rearrangement uses TRBV5-1 and TRBJ2-7; D gene unclear. Between the trimmed V and J ends, which lost 7 bases and 3 bases, there was a span of 17 bases. The CDR3 consists of 14 residues. Germline CDR1 reads SGHRS; CDR2 reads YFSETQ.

The rearrangement links TRBV30 to TRBJ2-7, with 8 bases lining up with TRBD1. The V gene end was trimmed by 1 base and the J gene end by 7 bases; junction bases not matched to a gene: 9. This CDR3 has 14 residues. Germline V CDR1 and CDR2: GTSNPN, SVGIG (reference sequence). The CDR3 is CAWSGGTGLDEQYF. CDR3 DNA sequence: TGTGCCTGGAGTGGAGGGACAGGATTAGATGAGCAGTACTTC.

This clonotype was observed a handful of times. The chain couples TRBV5-6 to TRBJ1-1; D not certain. The CDR3 loop spans 14 amino acids. The germline gives CDR1 SGHDT, CDR2 YYEEEE. Trimming removed 4 bases at V and 1 base at J, with 11 bases between. The CDR3 loop reads CASSPDVQNTEAFF. In DNA, the CDR3 is TGTGCCAGCAGCCCGGACGTACAGAACACTGAAGCTTTCTTT. The full variable domain, with the rest looked up from reference TRBV5-6 and TRBJ1-1, is DAGVTQSPTHLIKTRGQQVTLRCSPKSGHDTVSWYQQALGQGPQFIFQYYEEEERQRGNFPDRFSGHQFPNYSSELNVNALLLGDSALYLCASSPDVQNTEAFFGQGTRLTVV.

With respect to this clonotype: A much more abundant neighbour one base away suggests this may be a read error. The chain uses TRBV4-3 and TRBJ1-2; 10 bases are a match to TRBD1. Germline CDR1 is LGHNA and CDR2 is YSLEER. The CDR3 loop spans 14 amino acids. CDR3 nucleotide sequence: TGCGCCAACAGCCCGACAGGGGGCGCCGGGGGCTACACCTTC. Protein: CANSPTGGAGGYTF.

To note about this clonotype: This may be a read error, as it is one base from a much larger clone. The chain has TRBV7-9 and TRBJ2-1, with D possibly being TRBD1 or TRBD2 (6 bases each). The CDR3 contains 16 residues. Germline V gives CDR1 SEHNR, CDR2 FQNEAQ (reference sequence). CDR3 nucleotide sequence: TGTGTCAGCAGCTTAGGCGGGACACCAACCTACAATGAGCAGTTCTTC. Translation: CVSSLGGTPTYNEQFF.

This clonotype has a handful of counts. The chain couples TRBV6-5 to TRBJ1-1, with 11 bases lining up with TRBD1. The CDR3 consists of 15 residues. V shed 0 bases, J shed 6 bases, and the junction held 3 bases outside the gene matches. CDR1 MNHEY and CDR2 SVGAGI come from the germline V gene. CDR3 sequence reads: CASSYSGTGGSEAFF. The CDR3, as DNA: TGTGCCAGCAGTTACTCCGGGACAGGGGGATCTGAAGCTTTCTTT.

J is TRBJ2-7 and V is TRBV15, with 11 bases aligning to TRBD2. The germline gives CDR1 LNHNV, CDR2 YYDKDF (reference sequence). The CDR3 sequence is 17 residues long. The V and J ends lost 1 base and 4 bases, in that order; junction bases with no gene match: 9. The DNA of the CDR3 is TGTGCCACCAGCAGAGTGACTAGCGGGACCTCGGAGTACGAGCAGTACTTC. It codes for CATSRVTSGTSEYEQYF.

This clonotype was seen many times. V is TRBV27 and J is TRBJ2-7; D call uncertain. The V end lost 4 bases, the J end lost 4 bases, and 11 bases lay between the germline ends. The germline CDR1 and CDR2 sequences are MNHEY and SMNVEV (reference sequence). There are 13 residues in the CDR3. CDR3 DNA sequence: TGTGCCAGCAGTTCATCCTTATGGTACGAGCAGTACTTC. It codes for CASSSSLWYEQYF.

Turning to this clonotype: A much larger clone sits a single nucleotide away, making a read error possible. The chain combines TRBV27 with TRBJ1-6; D gene ambiguous. Germline assignment: CDR1 MNHEY and CDR2 SMNVEV (reference sequence). The CDR3 runs to 14 residues. The V end lost 6 bases, the J end lost 4 bases, and 10 bases lay between the germline ends. The CDR3 DNA is TGTGCCAGCAGGTTAGAAGGGTATAATTCACCCCTCCACTTT. Its protein is CASRLEGYNSPLHF.